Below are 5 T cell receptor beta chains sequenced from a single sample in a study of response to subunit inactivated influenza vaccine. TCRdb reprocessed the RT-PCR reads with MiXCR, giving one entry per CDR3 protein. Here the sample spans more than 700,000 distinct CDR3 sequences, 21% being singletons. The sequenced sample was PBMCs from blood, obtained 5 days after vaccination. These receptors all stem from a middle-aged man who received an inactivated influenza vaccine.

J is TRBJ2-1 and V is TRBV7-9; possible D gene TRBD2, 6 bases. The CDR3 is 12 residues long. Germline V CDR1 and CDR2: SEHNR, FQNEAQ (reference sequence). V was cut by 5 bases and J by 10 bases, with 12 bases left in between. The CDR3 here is CASSPLASEQFF. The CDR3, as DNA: TGTGCCAGCAGCCCGCTAGCGTCCGAGCAGTTCTTC.

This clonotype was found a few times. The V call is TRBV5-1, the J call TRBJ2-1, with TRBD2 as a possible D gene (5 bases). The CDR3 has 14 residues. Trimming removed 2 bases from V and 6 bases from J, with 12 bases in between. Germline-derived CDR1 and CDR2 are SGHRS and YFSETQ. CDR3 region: CASSLTGISNEQFF. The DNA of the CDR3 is TGCGCCAGCAGCTTAACCGGGATTTCCAATGAGCAGTTCTTC.

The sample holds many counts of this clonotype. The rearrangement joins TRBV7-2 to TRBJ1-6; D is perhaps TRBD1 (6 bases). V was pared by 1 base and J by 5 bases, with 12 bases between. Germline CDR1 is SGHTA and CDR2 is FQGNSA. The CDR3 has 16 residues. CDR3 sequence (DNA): TGTGCCAGCAGCTTAGTCGGAGGGGGGAATAATTCACCCCTCCACTTT. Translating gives CASSLVGGGNNSPLHF. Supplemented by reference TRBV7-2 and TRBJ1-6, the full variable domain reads GAGVSQSPSNKVTEKGKDVELRCDPISGHTALYWYRQSLGQGLEFLIYFQGNSAPDKSGLPSDRFSAERTGGSVSTLTIQRTQQEDSAVYLCASSLVGGGNNSPLHFGNGTRLTVT.

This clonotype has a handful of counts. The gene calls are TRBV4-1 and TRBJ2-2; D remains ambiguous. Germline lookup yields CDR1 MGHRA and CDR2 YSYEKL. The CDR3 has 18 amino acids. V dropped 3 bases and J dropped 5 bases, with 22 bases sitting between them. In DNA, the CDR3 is TGCGCCAGCAGCCAGAGTGTATTGGGTGGCCTGTGGACCGGGGAGCTGTTTTTT. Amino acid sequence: CASSQSVLGGLWTGELFF.

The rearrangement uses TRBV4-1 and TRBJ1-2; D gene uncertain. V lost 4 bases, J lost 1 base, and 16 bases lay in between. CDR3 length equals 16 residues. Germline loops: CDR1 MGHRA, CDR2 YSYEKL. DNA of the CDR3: TGCGCCAGCAGCCGCGATCCGGGCAGAAATAACTATGGCTACACCTTC. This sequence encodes CASSRDPGRNNYGYTF.